The clone carrying this T cell receptor (beta chain) occurred many times. The antigen remains unidentified. TCRdb processed the multiplex PCR reads anew with MiXCR; each CDR3 protein has one entry. The profile shows some 66,000 distinct CDR3 sequences, approximately 54% of them singletons. This sample stems from a study of breast tumors, draining lymph nodes, adjacent tissues. Broader study findings: Tumors had less TCR diversity than lymph nodes, more than nontumor tissue. The data were judged consistent with most tumor T cells coming from lymph node and expanding in tumor. Tumor T cell lymph node origin was a supported hypothesis, not proven. Compared with basal-like, luminal-like tumors shared significantly more repertoire with nontumor tissue.

CDR3 length: 13 amino acids. The germline V gene encodes CDR1 DFQATT and CDR2 SNEGSKA (reference sequence). The junction had 3 bases not matched to a gene; V was cut back by 1 base and J by 7 bases. V gene TRBV20-1 combines with J gene TRBJ1-5; TRBD1 matches at 8 bases. This sequence originates from a female donor with breast cancer. Some clones in this sample may be carry-over from other donors' samples. The sample comprised breast tumor tissue. In nucleotides, the CDR3 is TGCAGTGCTAGAGCAGGGGGCAGCCAGCCCCAGCATTTT. Protein sequence: CSARAGGSQPQHF.